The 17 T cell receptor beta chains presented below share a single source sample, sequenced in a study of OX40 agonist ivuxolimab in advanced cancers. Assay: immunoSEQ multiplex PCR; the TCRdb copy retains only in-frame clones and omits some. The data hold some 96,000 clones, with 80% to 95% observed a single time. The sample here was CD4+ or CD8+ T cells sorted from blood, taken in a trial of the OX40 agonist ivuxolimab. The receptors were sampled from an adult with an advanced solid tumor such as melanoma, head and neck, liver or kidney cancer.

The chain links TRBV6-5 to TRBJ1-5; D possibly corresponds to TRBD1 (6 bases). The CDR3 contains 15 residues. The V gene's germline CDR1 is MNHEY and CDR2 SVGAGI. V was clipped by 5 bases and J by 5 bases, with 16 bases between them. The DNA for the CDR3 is TGTGCCAGCAGTCGGCTAGGGACACCTCATCAGCCCCAGCATTTT. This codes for CASSRLGTPHQPQHF.

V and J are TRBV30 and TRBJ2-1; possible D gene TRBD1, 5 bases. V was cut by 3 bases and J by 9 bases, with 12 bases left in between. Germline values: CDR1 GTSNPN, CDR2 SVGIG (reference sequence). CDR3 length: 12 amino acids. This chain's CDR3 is CAWSPRRGEQFF. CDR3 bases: TGTGCCTGGAGCCCCCGTAGGGGTGAGCAGTTCTTC.

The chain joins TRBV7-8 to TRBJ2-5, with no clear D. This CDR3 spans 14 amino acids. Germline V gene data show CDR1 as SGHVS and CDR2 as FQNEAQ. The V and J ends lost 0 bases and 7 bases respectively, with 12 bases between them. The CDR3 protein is CASSLAASLVTQYF. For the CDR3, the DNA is TGTGCCAGCAGCTTAGCGGCTAGTTTGGTGACCCAGTACTTC. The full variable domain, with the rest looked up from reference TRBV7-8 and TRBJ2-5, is GAGVSQSPRYKVAKRGQDVALRCDPISGHVSLFWYQQALGQGPEFLTYFQNEAQLDKSGLPSDRFFAERPEGSVSTLKIQRTQQEDSAVYLCASSLAASLVTQYFGPGTRLLVL.

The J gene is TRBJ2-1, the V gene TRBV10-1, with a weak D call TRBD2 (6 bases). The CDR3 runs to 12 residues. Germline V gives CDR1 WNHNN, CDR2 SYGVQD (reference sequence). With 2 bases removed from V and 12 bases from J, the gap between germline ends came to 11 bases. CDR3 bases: TGCGCCAGCAGTGAGAATGGGGACTCGCAGTTCTTC. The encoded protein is CASSENGDSQFF.

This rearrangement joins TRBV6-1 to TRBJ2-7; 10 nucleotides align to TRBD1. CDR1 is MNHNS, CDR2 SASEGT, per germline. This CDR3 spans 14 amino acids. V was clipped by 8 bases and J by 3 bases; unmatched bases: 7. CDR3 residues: CASRFGQGDYEQYF. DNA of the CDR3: TGTGCCAGCCGATTTGGACAGGGGGACTACGAGCAGTACTTC.

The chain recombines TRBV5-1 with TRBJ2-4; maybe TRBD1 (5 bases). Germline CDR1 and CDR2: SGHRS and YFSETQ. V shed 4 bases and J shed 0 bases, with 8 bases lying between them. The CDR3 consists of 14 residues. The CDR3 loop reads CASSPTVAKNIQYF. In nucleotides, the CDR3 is TGCGCCAGCAGCCCGACAGTAGCCAAAAACATTCAGTACTTC. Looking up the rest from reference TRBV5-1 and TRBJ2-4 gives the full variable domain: KAGVTQTPRYLIKTRGQQVTLSCSPISGHRSVSWYQQTPGQGLQFLFEYFSETQRNKGNFPGRFSGRQFSNSRSEMNVSTLELGDSALYLCASSPTVAKNIQYFGAGTRLSVL.

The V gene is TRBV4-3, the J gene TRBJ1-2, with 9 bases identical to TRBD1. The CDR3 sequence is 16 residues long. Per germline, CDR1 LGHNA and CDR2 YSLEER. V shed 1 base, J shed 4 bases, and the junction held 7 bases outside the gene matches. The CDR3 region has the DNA TGCGCCAGCAGCCAAGGCCCGACAGGGGGAACCTATGGCTACACCTTC. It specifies CASSQGPTGGTYGYTF.

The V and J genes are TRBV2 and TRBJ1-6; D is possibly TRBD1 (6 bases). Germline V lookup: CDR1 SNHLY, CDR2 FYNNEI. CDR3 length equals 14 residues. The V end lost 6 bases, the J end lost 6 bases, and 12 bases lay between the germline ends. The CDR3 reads CASSGGGVNSPLHF. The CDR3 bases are TGTGCCAGCAGCGGAGGGGGAGTTAATTCACCCCTCCACTTT.

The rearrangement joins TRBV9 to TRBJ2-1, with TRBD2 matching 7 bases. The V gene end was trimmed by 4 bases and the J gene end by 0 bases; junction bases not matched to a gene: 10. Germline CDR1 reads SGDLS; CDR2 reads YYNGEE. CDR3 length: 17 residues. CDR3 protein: CASSPRGTTSSYNEQFF. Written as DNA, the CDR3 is TGTGCCAGCAGCCCACGCGGGACTACGAGCTCCTACAATGAGCAGTTCTTC.

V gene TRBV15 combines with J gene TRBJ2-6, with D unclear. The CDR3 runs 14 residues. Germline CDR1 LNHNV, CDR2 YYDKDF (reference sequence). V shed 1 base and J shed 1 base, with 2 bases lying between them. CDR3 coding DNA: TGTGCCACCAGCAGAGGGTCTGGGGCCAACGTCCTGACTTTC. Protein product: CATSRGSGANVLTF.

The CDR3 coding sequence is TGTGCCTGGAGTGTAGGACTTAATCGTGACCCAGATACGCAGTATTTT. It is translated as CAWSVGLNRDPDTQYF. The chain couples TRBV30 to TRBJ2-3; D is possibly TRBD2 (5 bases). The CDR3 has 16 amino acids. The germline V gene encodes CDR1 GTSNPN and CDR2 SVGIG (reference sequence). Trimming took 0 bases from V and 4 from J, leaving 17 bases between them.

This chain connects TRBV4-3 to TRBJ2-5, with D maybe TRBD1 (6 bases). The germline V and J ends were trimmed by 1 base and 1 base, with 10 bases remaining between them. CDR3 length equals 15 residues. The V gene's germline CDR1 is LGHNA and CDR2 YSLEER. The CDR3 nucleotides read TGCGCCAGCAGCCAAGGGGGGCTCTCCCAAGAGACCCAGTACTTC. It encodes CASSQGGLSQETQYF.

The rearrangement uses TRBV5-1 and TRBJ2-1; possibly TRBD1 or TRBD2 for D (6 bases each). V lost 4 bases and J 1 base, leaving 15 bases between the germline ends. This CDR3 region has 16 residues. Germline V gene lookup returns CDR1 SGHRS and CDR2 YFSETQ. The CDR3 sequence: CASSPGAGVSYNEQFF. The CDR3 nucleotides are TGCGCCAGCAGCCCGGGGGCAGGCGTTTCCTACAATGAGCAGTTCTTC.

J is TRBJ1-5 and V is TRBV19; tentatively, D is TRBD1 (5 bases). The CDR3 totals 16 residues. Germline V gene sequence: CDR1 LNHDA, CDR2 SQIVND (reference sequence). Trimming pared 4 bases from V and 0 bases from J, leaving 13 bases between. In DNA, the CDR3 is TGTGCCAGTAGTAACCAGGGTGTATATAGCAATCAGCCCCAGCATTTT. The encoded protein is CASSNQGVYSNQPQHF. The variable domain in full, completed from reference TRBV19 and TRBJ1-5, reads DGGITQSPKYLFRKEGQNVTLSCEQNLNHDAMYWYRQDPGQGLRLIYYSQIVNDFQKGDIAEGYSVSREKKESFPLTVTSAQKNPTAFYLCASSNQGVYSNQPQHFGDGTRLSIL.

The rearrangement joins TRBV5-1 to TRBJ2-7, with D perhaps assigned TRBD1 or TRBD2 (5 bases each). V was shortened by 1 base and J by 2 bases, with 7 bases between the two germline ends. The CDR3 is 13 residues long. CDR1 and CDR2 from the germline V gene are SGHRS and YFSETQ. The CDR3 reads CASSLTGPYEQYF. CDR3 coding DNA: TGCGCCAGCAGCTTGACGGGGCCCTACGAGCAGTACTTC. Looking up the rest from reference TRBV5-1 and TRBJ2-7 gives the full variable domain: KAGVTQTPRYLIKTRGQQVTLSCSPISGHRSVSWYQQTPGQGLQFLFEYFSETQRNKGNFPGRFSGRQFSNSRSEMNVSTLELGDSALYLCASSLTGPYEQYFGPGTRLTVT.

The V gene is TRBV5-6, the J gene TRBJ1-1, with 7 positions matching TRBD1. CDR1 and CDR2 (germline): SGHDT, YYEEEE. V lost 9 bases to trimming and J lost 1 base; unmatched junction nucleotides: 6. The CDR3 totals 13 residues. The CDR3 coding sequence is TGTGCCACCCAACAGGGGCCGAACACTGAAGCTTTCTTT. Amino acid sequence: CATQQGPNTEAFF.

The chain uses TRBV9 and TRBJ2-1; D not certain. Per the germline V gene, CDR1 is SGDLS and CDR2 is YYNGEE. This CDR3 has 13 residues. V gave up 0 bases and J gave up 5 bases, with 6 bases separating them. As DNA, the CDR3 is TGTGCCAGCAGCGTAGAGATTGACAATGAGCAGTTCTTC. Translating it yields CASSVEIDNEQFF.